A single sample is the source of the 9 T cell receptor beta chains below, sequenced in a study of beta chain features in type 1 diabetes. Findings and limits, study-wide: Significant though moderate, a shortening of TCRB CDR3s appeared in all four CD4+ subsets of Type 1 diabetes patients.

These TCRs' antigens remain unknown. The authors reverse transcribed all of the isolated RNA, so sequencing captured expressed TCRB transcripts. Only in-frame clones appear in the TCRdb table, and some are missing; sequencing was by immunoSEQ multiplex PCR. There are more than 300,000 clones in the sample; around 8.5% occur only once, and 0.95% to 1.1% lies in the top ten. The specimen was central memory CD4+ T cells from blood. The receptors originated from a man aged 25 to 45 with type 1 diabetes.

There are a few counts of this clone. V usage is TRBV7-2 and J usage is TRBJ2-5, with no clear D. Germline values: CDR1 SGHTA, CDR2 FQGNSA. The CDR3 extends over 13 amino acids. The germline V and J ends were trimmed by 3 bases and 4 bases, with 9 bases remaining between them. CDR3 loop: CASSLMQTETQYF. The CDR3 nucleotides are TGTGCCAGCAGCTTGATGCAGACAGAGACCCAGTACTTC.

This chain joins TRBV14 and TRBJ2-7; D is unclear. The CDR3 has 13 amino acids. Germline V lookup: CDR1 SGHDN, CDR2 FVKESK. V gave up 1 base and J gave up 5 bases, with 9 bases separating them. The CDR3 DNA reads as TGTGCCAGCAGCCAAGCTCTCGCCCACGAGCAGTACTTC. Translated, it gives CASSQALAHEQYF.

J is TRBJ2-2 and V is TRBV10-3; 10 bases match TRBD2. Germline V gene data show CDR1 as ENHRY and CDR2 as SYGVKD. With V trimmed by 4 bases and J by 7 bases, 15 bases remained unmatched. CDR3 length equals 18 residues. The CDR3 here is CAISVLPSGGTSGGELFF. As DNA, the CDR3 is TGTGCCATCAGTGTTTTGCCTAGCGGGGGAACATCCGGCGGGGAGCTGTTTTTT.

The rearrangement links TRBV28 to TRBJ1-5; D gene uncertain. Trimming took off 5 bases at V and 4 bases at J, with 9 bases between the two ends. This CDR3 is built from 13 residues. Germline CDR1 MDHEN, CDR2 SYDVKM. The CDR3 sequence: CASSPDHNQPQHF. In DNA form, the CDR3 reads TGTGCCAGCAGTCCCGACCATAATCAGCCCCAGCATTTT.

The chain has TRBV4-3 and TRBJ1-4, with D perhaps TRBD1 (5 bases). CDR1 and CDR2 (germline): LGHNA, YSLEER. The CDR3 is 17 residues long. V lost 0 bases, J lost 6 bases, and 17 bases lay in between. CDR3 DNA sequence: TGCGCCAGCAGCCAAGACCCCTGGGGGGTGAGGGATGAAAAACTGTTTTTT. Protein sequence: CASSQDPWGVRDEKLFF.

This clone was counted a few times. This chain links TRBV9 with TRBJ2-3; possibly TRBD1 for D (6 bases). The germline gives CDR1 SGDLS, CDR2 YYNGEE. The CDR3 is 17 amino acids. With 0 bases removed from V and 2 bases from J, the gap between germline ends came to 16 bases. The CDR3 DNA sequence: TGTGCCAGCAGCGTAGGTCACCCGGGACACCCCACAGATACGCAGTATTTT. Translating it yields CASSVGHPGHPTDTQYF.

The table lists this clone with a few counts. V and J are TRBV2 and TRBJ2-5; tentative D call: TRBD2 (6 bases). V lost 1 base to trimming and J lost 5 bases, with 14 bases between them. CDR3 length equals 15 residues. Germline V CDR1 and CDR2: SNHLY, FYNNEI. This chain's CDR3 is CASSEDGGSGETQYF. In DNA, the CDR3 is TGTGCCAGCAGTGAAGACGGTGGGAGCGGGGAGACCCAGTACTTC.

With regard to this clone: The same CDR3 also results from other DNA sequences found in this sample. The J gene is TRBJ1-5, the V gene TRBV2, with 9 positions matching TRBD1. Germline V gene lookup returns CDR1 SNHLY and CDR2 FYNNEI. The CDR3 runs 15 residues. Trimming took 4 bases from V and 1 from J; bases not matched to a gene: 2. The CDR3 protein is CASSVGTGSNQPQHF. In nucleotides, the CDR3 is TGTGCCAGCAGTGTTGGGACAGGGAGCAATCAGCCCCAGCATTTT.

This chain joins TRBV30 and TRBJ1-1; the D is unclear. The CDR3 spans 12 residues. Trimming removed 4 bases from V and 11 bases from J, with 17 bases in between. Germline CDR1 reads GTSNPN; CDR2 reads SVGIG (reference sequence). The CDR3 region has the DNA TGTGCCTGGACCTCCGCGGCGGGCAGCGCTTTCTTT. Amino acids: CAWTSAAGSAFF.